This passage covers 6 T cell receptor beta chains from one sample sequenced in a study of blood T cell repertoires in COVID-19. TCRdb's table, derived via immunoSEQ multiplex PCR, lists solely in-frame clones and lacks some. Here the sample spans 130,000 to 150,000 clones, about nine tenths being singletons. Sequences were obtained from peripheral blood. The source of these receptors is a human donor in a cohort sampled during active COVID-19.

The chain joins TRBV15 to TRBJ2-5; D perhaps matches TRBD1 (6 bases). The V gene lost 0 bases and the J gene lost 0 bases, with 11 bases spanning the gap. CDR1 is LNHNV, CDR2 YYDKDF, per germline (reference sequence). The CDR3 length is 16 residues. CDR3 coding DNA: TGTGCCACCAGCAGAGATGGACAGCTTCACCAAGAGACCCAGTACTTC. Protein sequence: CATSRDGQLHQETQYF.

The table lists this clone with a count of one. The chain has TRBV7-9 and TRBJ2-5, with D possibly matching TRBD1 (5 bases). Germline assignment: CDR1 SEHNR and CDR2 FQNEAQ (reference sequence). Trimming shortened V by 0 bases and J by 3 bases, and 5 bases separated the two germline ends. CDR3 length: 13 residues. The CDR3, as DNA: TGTGCCAGCAGCTTAGCGACAGAAGAGACCCAGTACTTC. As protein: CASSLATEETQYF.

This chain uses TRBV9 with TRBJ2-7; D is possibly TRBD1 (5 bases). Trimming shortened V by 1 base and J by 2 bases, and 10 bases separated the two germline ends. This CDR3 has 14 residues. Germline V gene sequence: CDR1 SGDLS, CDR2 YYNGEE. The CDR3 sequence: CASSVTDSPYEQYF. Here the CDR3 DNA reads TGTGCCAGCAGCGTAACTGACAGCCCCTACGAGCAGTACTTC. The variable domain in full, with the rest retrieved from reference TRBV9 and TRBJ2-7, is DSGVTQTPKHLITATGQRVTLRCSPRSGDLSVYWYQQSLDQGLQFLIQYYNGEERAKGNILERFSAQQFPDLHSELNLSSLELGDSALYFCASSVTDSPYEQYFGPGTRLTVT.

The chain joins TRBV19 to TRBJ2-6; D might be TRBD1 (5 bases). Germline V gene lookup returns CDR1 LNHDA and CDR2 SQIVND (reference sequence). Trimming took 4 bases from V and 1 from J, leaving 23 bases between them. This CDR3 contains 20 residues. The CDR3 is CASSTLGRTEKWSGANVLTF. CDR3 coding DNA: TGTGCCAGTAGTACCTTGGGGCGGACGGAAAAGTGGTCTGGGGCCAACGTCCTGACTTTC.

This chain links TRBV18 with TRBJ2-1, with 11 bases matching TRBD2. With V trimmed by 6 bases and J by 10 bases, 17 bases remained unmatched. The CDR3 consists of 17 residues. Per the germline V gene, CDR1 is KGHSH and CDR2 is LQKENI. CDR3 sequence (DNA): TGTGCCAGCTCCCCGCGAACAACTAGCGGGAGCTTAGAAGAGCAGTTCTTC. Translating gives CASSPRTTSGSLEEQFF.

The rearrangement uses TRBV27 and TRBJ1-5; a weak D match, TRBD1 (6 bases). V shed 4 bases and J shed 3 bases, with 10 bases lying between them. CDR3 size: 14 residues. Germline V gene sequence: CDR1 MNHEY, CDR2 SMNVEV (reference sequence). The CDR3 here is CASSSGQFNQPQHF. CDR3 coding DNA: TGTGCCAGCAGTTCTGGACAGTTCAATCAGCCCCAGCATTTT.